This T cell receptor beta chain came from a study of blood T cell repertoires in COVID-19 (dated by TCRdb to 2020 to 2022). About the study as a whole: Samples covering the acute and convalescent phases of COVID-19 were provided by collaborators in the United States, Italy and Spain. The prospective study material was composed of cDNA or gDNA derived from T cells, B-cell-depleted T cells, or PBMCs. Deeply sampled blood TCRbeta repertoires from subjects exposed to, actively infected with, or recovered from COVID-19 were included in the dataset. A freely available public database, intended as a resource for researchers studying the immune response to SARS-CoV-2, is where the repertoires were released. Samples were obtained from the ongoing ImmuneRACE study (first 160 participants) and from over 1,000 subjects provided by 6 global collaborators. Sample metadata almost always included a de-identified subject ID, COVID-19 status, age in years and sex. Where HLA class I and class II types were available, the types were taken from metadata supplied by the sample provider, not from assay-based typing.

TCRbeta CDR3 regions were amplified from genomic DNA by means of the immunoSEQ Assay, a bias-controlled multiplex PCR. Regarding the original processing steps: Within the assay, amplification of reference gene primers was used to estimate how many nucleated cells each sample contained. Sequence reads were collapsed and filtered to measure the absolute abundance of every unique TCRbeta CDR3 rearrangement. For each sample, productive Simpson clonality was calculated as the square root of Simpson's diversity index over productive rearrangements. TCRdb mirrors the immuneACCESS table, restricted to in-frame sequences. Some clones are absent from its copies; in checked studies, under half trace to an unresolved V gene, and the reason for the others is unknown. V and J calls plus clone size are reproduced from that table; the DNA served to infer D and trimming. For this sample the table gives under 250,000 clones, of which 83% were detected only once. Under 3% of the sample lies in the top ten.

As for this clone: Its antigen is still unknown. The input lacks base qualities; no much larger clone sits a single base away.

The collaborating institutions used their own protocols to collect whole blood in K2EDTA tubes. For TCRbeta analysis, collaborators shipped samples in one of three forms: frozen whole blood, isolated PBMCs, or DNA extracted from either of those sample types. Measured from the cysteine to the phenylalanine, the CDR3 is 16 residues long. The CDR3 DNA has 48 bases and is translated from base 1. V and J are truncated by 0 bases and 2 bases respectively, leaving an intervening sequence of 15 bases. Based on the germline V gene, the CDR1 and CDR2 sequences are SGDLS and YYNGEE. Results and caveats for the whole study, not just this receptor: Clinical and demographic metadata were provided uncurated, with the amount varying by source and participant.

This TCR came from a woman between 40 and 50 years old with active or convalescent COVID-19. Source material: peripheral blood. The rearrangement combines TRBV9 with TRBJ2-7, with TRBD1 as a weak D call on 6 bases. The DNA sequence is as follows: TGTGCCAGCAGCGTAGCCGCTTCGGGACAAACCTACGAGCAGTACTTC. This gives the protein CASSVAASGQTYEQYF. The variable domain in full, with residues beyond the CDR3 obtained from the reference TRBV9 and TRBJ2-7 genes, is DSGVTQTPKHLITATGQRVTLRCSPRSGDLSVYWYQQSLDQGLQFLIQYYNGEERAKGNILERFSAQQFPDLHSELNLSSLELGDSALYFCASSVAASGQTYEQYFGPGTRLTVT.